This T cell receptor beta chain was recorded in a study of spatial heterogeneity in lung cancer. General observations from the study: Tumoral mutation counts were tracked by counts of expanded intratumoral alpha and beta TCRs.

Time point in this sample: sample taken at primary tumor resection. This clonotype showed up just a few times. Its antigen is not identified. Each CDR3 protein gets one entry after TCRdb re-called the 5' RACE reads with MiXCR. The sample consists of over 900 distinct CDR3 sequences, 4.2% of them appearing once. This CDR3 is built from 12 residues. V shed 3 bases and J shed 10 bases, with 9 bases lying between them. This chain joins TRBV12-3 or TRBV12-4 and TRBJ2-2; D unresolved. Sequences were derived from lung tumor tissue, sampled at surgery. The receptor was derived from a male donor with early-stage non-small cell lung cancer. CDR3 loop: CASSLSTVELFF. In DNA, the CDR3 is TGTGCCAGCAGTTTGTCAACGGTGGAGCTGTTTTTT.